What follows are 13 T cell receptor beta chains derived from one specimen sequenced in a study of CXCR3-negative and CXCR3-positive naive CD8 T cells. TRB cDNA libraries were made by UMI-labeled 5' RACE. After re-calling the 5' RACE reads, TCRdb lists one entry per CDR3 protein, DNA absent. Listed are 150,000 or so distinct CDR3 sequences; just under 0.5% falls within the top ten. Antigen specificity for these receptors is unknown. Whole-study results and caveats: TRB CDR3 hydrophobicity was greater in CXCR3-positive naive cells than in CXCR3-negative naive cells.

The specimen was naive CXCR3+ CD8+ T cells from blood. The subset here: CD45RO-CCR7+CD27+CD95- naive CD8+ T cells expressing CXCR3 (TNR3+). These receptor sequences come from a human donor in good health. Some clones in this sample may be carry-over from other donors' samples.

The chain joins TRBV29-1 to TRBJ1-1. Germline CDR1 and CDR2: SQVTM and ANQGSEA. CDR3 length: 11 amino acids. CDR3 sequence: CSVDWSTEAFF.

This chain joins TRBV24-1 and TRBJ2-6; TCRdb's D gene call, TRBD1, goes unchecked for lack of DNA. The CDR3 sequence is 16 residues long. Germline assignment: CDR1 KGHDR and CDR2 SFDVKD. The CDR3 loop is CATSDQGFSGANVLTF.

The chain links TRBV11-2 to TRBJ2-5; TCRdb's D gene call, TRBD2, goes unchecked for lack of DNA. The CDR3 runs 16 residues. Germline V gene data show CDR1 as SGHAT and CDR2 as FQNNGV. The CDR3 spells CASSPGLEPFGETQYF.

The rearrangement joins TRBV29-1 to TRBJ1-3; TCRdb's D call, TRBD1, is unchecked because there is no DNA. Germline V gene data show CDR1 as SQVTM and CDR2 as ANQGSEA. The length of the CDR3 is 13 residues. The CDR3 spells CSAAGGRGNTIYF.

The chain has TRBV7-9 and TRBJ1-1; TCRdb returns TRBD1, unconfirmable since there is no DNA. This CDR3 has 12 amino acids. Per germline, CDR1 SEHNR and CDR2 FQNEAQ (reference sequence). CDR3 residues: CASSLDSTEAFF.

The chain has TRBV7-9 and TRBJ1-5; TCRdb selects TRBD1, and the lack of DNA leaves this call unchecked. Germline CDR1 is SEHNR and CDR2 is FQNEAQ (reference sequence). This CDR3 has 16 amino acids. Here the CDR3 reads CASSLGPGHVNQPQHF.

The chain uses TRBV29-1 and TRBJ2-7; the TCRdb D gene call, TRBD1, has no DNA to confirm it. CDR1 is SQVTM and CDR2 is ANQGSEA in the germline V gene. This CDR3 has 13 residues. CDR3 loop: CSAEEFWGGEQYF.

The rearrangement joins TRBV28 to TRBJ2-5; TCRdb's assignment of TRBD2 cannot be checked, as there is no DNA. The CDR3 loop spans 14 amino acids. Germline V gene sequence: CDR1 MDHEN, CDR2 SYDVKM. CDR3 residues: CASSSPLGEETQYF.

The chain joins TRBV6-5 to TRBJ2-6; checking the TCRdb D call of TRBD1 is not possible without DNA. This CDR3 is built from 16 residues. Germline V gene data show CDR1 as MNHEY and CDR2 as SVGAGI. CDR3 sequence reads: CASRNTGVSKANVLTF.

This sequence joins TRBV7-9 and TRBJ1-1. The CDR3 runs to 13 residues. Germline V gene data show CDR1 as SEHNR and CDR2 as FQNEAQ (reference sequence). CDR3: CASITQPYTEAFF.

This chain uses TRBV5-1 with TRBJ2-7; TCRdb lists TRBD2, though no DNA is available to test this call. The CDR3 loop spans 18 amino acids. Looked up from germline, CDR1 is SGHRS and CDR2 is YFSETQ. The CDR3 protein is CASSLSFSLDGPWGEQYF.

The chain combines TRBV28 with TRBJ1-6; there is no DNA to check the TCRdb D call of TRBD1. The CDR3 is made up of 14 amino acids. Germline CDR1 MDHEN, CDR2 SYDVKM. The CDR3 sequence: CASSLRQSNSPLHF.

The chain has TRBV23-1 and TRBJ2-3. TRBV23-1 is assigned to the ORF class and has an uncertain function. The CDR3 is 16 residues long. The CDR3 region is CASSQVSDRGRDTQYF.